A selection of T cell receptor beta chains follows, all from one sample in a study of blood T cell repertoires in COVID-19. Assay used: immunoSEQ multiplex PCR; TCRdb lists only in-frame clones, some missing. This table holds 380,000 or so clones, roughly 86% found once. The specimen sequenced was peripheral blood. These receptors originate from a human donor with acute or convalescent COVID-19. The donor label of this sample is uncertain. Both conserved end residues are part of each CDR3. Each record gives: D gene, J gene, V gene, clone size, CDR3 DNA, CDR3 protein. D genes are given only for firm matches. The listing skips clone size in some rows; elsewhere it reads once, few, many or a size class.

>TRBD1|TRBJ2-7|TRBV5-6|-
TGTGCCAGCAGCTCCATTACCCCGGGACAGCCTCCTGGCGAGCAGTACTTC
CASSSITPGQPPGEQYF
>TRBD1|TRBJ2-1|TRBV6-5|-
TGTGCCAGCAAGCCACAGGGGGGAGGCTACAATGAGCAGTTCTTC
CASKPQGGGYNEQFF
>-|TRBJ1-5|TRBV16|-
TGTGCCAGCAGCCAATCGGCTGACAGAAGCAATCAGCCCCAGCATTTT
CASSQSADRSNQPQHF
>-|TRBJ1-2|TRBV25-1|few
TGTGCCAGCAGCACAGGATATGGCTACACCTTC
CASSTGYGYTF
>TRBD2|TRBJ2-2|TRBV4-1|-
TGCGCCAGCAGCCAAGTGGGACTAGCGGGAGTCGGGGAGCTGTTTTTT
CASSQVGLAGVGELFF
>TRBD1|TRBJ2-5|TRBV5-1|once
TGCGCCAGCAGCTCAGGGACAGGACTTGAGACCCAGTACTTC
CASSSGTGLETQYF
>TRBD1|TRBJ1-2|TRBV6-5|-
TGTGCCAGCCGACAGGGGTTATATGGCTACACCTTC
CASRQGLYGYTF
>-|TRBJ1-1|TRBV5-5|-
TGTGCCAGCAGCTTGGAGGCGGACACTGAAGCTTTCTTT
CASSLEADTEAFF
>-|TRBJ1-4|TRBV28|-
TGTGCCAGCAGTAGAGGAGGCTCGAGTAATGAAAAACTGTTTTTT
CASSRGGSSNEKLFF
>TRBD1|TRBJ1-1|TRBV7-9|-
TGTGCCAGCAGCTTAACGGGACAGGGCACTGAAGCTTTCTTT
CASSLTGQGTEAFF
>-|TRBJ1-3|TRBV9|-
TGTGCCAGCAGCGTAGAGAACTCCGGCTCTGGAAACACCATATATTTT
CASSVENSGSGNTIYF
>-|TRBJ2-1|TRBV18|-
TGTGCCAGCTCACCCCAGGGCTCCTACAATGAGCAGTTCTTC
CASSPQGSYNEQFF
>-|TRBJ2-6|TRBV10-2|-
TGCGCCAGCACCAGGGGGGAGTTCGGGGCCAACGTCCTGACTTTC
CASTRGEFGANVLTF
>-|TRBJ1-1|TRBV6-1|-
TGTGCCAGCAGTGAAGCGTTATGGAACACTGAAGCTTTCTTT
CASSEALWNTEAFF
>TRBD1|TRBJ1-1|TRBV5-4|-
TGTGCCAGCAGCGCGGACGGACAGGGCTATGAAGCTTTCTTT
CASSADGQGYEAFF
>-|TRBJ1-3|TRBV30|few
TGTGCCTGGAGAAAACCTGTTGCAGGCACCATATATTTT
CAWRKPVAGTIYF
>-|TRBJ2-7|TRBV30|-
TGTGCCTGGAAGCGGGTTTACGAGCAGTACTTC
CAWKRVYEQYF